The entry below describes one TCR beta chain. This sample also contains other DNA sequences that code for the same CDR3. The data derive from a study of shared clonotypes between healthy human individuals. Splitting of CD4+ cells produced CD45RA+ naive and CD45RA-negative memory subsets. Generated by immunoSEQ multiplex PCR, the TCRdb table keeps only in-frame clones and is missing some. The table lists about 1.5 million clones, more than 95% of them singletons. The receptor was isolated from a man aged 25 to 40 in good health. Sequenced input: naive CD4+ T cells sorted from blood. The subset is: CD45RA+ positively selected.

The CDR3 region is CASSLAGTNEKLFF. The CDR3 DNA reads TGCGCCAGCAGCTTGGCCGGGACTAATGAAAAACTGTTTTTT. The V gene is TRBV5-1, the J gene TRBJ1-4; D is undetermined. This CDR3 has 14 amino acids. V was shortened by 0 bases and J by 2 bases, with 5 bases between the two germline ends. The germline V gene encodes CDR1 SGHRS and CDR2 YFSETQ.